Listed here are 10 T cell receptor beta chains from one sample, sequenced in a study of blood T cell repertoires in COVID-19. Clones were sequenced by immunoSEQ multiplex PCR, and TCRdb holds only the in-frame ones, with some missing. The sample consists of over 85,000 clones, around 90% of them appearing once. The sample comprised peripheral blood. All receptors derive from a woman in her seventies with acute or convalescent COVID-19.

The chain recombines TRBV5-1 with TRBJ2-5, with 10 positions matching TRBD1. The V and J ends lost 4 bases and 4 bases, in that order; junction bases with no gene match: 4. CDR3 length equals 14 residues. CDR1 and CDR2 from the germline V gene are SGHRS and YFSETQ. This CDR3 reads CASSGDRGRETQYF. In DNA, the CDR3 is TGCGCCAGCAGCGGCGACAGGGGGCGAGAGACCCAGTACTTC. The full variable domain, its missing parts supplied by reference TRBV5-1 and TRBJ2-5, is KAGVTQTPRYLIKTRGQQVTLSCSPISGHRSVSWYQQTPGQGLQFLFEYFSETQRNKGNFPGRFSGRQFSNSRSEMNVSTLELGDSALYLCASSGDRGRETQYFGPGTRLLVL.

The gene calls are TRBV5-6 and TRBJ1-1; maybe TRBD1 (6 bases). Germline V gene data show CDR1 as SGHDT and CDR2 as YYEEEE. CDR3 length equals 16 residues. V shed 2 bases and J shed 0 bases, with 14 bases lying between them. In DNA form, the CDR3 reads TGTGCCAGCAGCTTTGGCCGACAGGCCATGAACACTGAAGCTTTCTTT. Translation gives CASSFGRQAMNTEAFF.

The chain is built from TRBV7-8 and TRBJ1-1, with D possibly being TRBD1 (5 bases). The CDR3 has 15 amino acids. V was clipped by 1 base and J by 4 bases, with 13 bases between them. Germline V gives CDR1 SGHVS, CDR2 FQNEAQ. In nucleotides, the CDR3 is TGTGCCAGCAGCTTAGAAGCAGGGATGGGCACTGAAGCTTTCTTT. It codes for CASSLEAGMGTEAFF.

The rearrangement uses TRBV7-9 and TRBJ2-1, with 8 nucleotides matching TRBD2. The CDR3 sequence is 16 residues long. The V gene end was trimmed by 5 bases and the J gene end by 2 bases; junction bases not matched to a gene: 8. Germline lookup yields CDR1 SEHNR and CDR2 FQNEAQ (reference sequence). CDR3 sequence reads: CASSTTTSGPYNEQFF. The CDR3 nucleotides are TGTGCCAGCAGCACTACCACTAGCGGACCCTACAATGAGCAGTTCTTC.

This chain links TRBV4-1 with TRBJ2-3, with 8 bases matching TRBD1. The J segment lost 4 bases and the V segment lost 3 bases, leaving 12 bases of the junction unmatched. CDR3 length: 17 amino acids. The germline V gene has CDR1 MGHRA and CDR2 YSYEKL. DNA for the CDR3: TGCGCCAGCAGCCACTTTCCGGGACAGGACCGCCCAGATACGCAGTATTTT. Its protein product is CASSHFPGQDRPDTQYF.

The rearrangement joins TRBV28 to TRBJ1-5; tentatively, D is TRBD1 (6 bases). The length of the CDR3 is 14 residues. The V gene lost 6 bases and the J gene lost 4 bases, with 13 bases spanning the gap. The germline V gene has CDR1 MDHEN and CDR2 SYDVKM. The CDR3 region has the DNA TGTGCCAGCAGGCGGGGGGGGCCTAATCAGCCCCAGCATTTT. Residues: CASRRGGPNQPQHF.

CDR3 sequence: CASSQGLAGAEQYF. In DNA form, the CDR3 reads TGCGCCAGCAGCCAGGGACTAGCGGGGGCCGAGCAGTACTTC. This chain joins TRBV5-1 and TRBJ2-7; 14 bases align to TRBD2. The CDR3 runs to 14 residues. After removal of 4 bases from V and 6 bases from J, the junction contained 3 bases not matched to a gene. Germline V gene data show CDR1 as SGHRS and CDR2 as YFSETQ. The full variable domain, rest sourced from reference TRBV5-1 and TRBJ2-7, is KAGVTQTPRYLIKTRGQQVTLSCSPISGHRSVSWYQQTPGQGLQFLFEYFSETQRNKGNFPGRFSGRQFSNSRSEMNVSTLELGDSALYLCASSQGLAGAEQYFGPGTRLTVT.

This sequence joins TRBV6-6 and TRBJ1-2; 8 bases line up with TRBD1. Trimming removed 5 bases from V and 4 bases from J; junction bases left unmatched: 6. The CDR3 spans 14 residues. The germline gives CDR1 MNHNY, CDR2 SVGAGI (reference sequence). CDR3 DNA sequence: TGTGCCAGCAGTACTCGGACAGGGACCTATGGCTACACCTTC. This sequence encodes CASSTRTGTYGYTF.

V and J are TRBV7-8 and TRBJ1-5; D unclear. The germline V gene encodes CDR1 SGHVS and CDR2 FQNEAQ. Trimming pared 5 bases from V and 11 bases from J, leaving 10 bases between. The CDR3 totals 11 residues. In nucleotides, the CDR3 is TGTGCCAGCAGCAACCCGGGTTCCCAGCATTTT. It yields the protein CASSNPGSQHF. The full variable domain, in which reference TRBV7-8 and TRBJ1-5 provide the parts outside the CDR3, is GAGVSQSPRYKVAKRGQDVALRCDPISGHVSLFWYQQALGQGPEFLTYFQNEAQLDKSGLPSDRFFAERPEGSVSTLKIQRTQQEDSAVYLCASSNPGSQHFGDGTRLSIL.

CDR3 loop: CSVEDTGGGVTEAFF. The CDR3 DNA follows: TGCAGCGTTGAAGATACGGGGGGGGGCGTCACTGAAGCTTTCTTT. V gene TRBV29-1 combines with J gene TRBJ1-1, with D perhaps matching TRBD1 (6 bases). V lost 0 bases, J lost 4 bases, and 15 bases lay in between. Germline lookup yields CDR1 SQVTM and CDR2 ANQGSEA. The CDR3 has 15 amino acids.